The source of this T cell receptor beta chain is a study of shared clonotypes between healthy human individuals. TCRdb's table, derived via immunoSEQ multiplex PCR, lists solely in-frame clones and lacks some. Among hundreds of thousands of clones, roughly 95% were seen once, and the ten largest hold about 0.12%. This CDR3 is 15 amino acids long. Germline CDR1 is MDHEN and CDR2 is SYDVKM. V lost 2 bases and J lost 0, with 10 bases in between. Terminally differentiated effector memory CD45RA+ cells were left out of the naive CD8 fraction, which was CD45RO-negative and positively selected for CCR7. Sequenced: naive CD8+ T cells sorted from blood. This chain connects TRBV28 to TRBJ1-1; D not resolved. This TCR was sampled from a woman younger than 45 in good health. The CDR3 DNA reads as TGTGCCAGCAGTTTAGGAGCAACCCTGAACACTGAAGCTTTCTTT. It translates to CASSLGATLNTEAFF.